Following are 19 T cell receptor beta chains from one sample sequenced in a study of T cell responses to AZD1222 COVID-19 vaccine. Produced via immunoSEQ multiplex PCR; TCRdb's table is partial and in-frame only. The sample holds 110,000 or so clones, 86% seen once. The sample was peripheral blood, taken on day 0 of AZD1222 vaccination. The origin of the receptors is an adult in good health.

This sequence joins TRBV9 and TRBJ1-1; TRBD1 aligns across 7 bases. Germline V lookup: CDR1 SGDLS, CDR2 YYNGEE. CDR3 length equals 15 residues. The trim removed 3 bases at V and 10 bases at J, leaving 15 bases unmatched. This CDR3 is CASSGGTALGGVAFF. CDR3 DNA: TGTGCCAGCAGCGGAGGGACAGCTCTCGGAGGTGTAGCTTTCTTT.

The chain joins TRBV5-1 to TRBJ1-4; D unresolved. This CDR3 spans 15 amino acids. Germline V lookup: CDR1 SGHRS, CDR2 YFSETQ. Trimming pared 3 bases from V and 2 bases from J, leaving 11 bases between. In DNA, the CDR3 is TGCGCCAGCAGCTGGAGCGGGTCTACTAATGAAAAACTGTTTTTT. It translates to CASSWSGSTNEKLFF. The variable domain in full, completed from reference TRBV5-1 and TRBJ1-4, reads KAGVTQTPRYLIKTRGQQVTLSCSPISGHRSVSWYQQTPGQGLQFLFEYFSETQRNKGNFPGRFSGRQFSNSRSEMNVSTLELGDSALYLCASSWSGSTNEKLFFGSGTQLSVL.

The V gene is TRBV4-2, the J gene TRBJ1-2, with a weak D call TRBD1 (5 bases). Germline V gene lookup returns CDR1 LGHNA and CDR2 YNFKEQ. The CDR3 spans 15 residues. V was pared by 4 bases and J by 7 bases, with 19 bases between. This CDR3 reads CASSPPREGVLGYTF. The CDR3 coding sequence is TGTGCCAGCAGCCCTCCCAGGGAGGGAGTACTTGGCTACACCTTC.

The chain is built from TRBV7-9 and TRBJ2-2; D remains ambiguous. This CDR3 is built from 12 residues. Per germline, CDR1 SEHNR and CDR2 FQNEAQ (reference sequence). V gave up 5 bases and J gave up 6 bases, with 7 bases separating them. The CDR3 protein is CASSVEAGELFF. CDR3 DNA: TGTGCCAGCAGCGTCGAGGCCGGGGAGCTGTTTTTT.

This clone was recorded only once. The chain has TRBV7-2 and TRBJ2-3; D is uncertain. Germline V gene lookup returns CDR1 SGHTA and CDR2 FQGNSA. The CDR3 contains 15 residues. Trimming shortened V by 1 base and J by 0 bases, and 8 bases separated the two germline ends. Written as DNA, the CDR3 is TGTGCCAGCAGCTTAGACGTAACTAGCACAGATACGCAGTATTTT. Its translation is CASSLDVTSTDTQYF.

The J gene is TRBJ1-2, the V gene TRBV7-2; D remains unclear. Germline V gene lookup returns CDR1 SGHTA and CDR2 FQGNSA. The CDR3 sequence is 15 residues long. The V and J ends lost 5 bases and 0 bases respectively, with 13 bases between them. CDR3 coding DNA: TGTGCCAGCAGCCCCCTTTATCAAGCTAACTATGGCTACACCTTC. This translates into CASSPLYQANYGYTF.

There are a few counts of this clone. The rearrangement joins TRBV24-1 to TRBJ2-5; D unclear. Trimming took 4 bases from V and 7 from J, leaving 18 bases between them. CDR1 and CDR2 from the germline V gene are KGHDR and SFDVKD. The CDR3 is 15 residues long. The CDR3 protein is CATSEPNSRMGTQYF. The CDR3 nucleotides are TGTGCCACCAGTGAACCGAACAGTCGCATGGGGACCCAGTACTTC.

This chain links TRBV28 with TRBJ2-5; D is unresolved. CDR3 length: 14 amino acids. Looked up from germline, CDR1 is MDHEN and CDR2 is SYDVKM. V dropped 3 bases and J dropped 2 bases, with 10 bases sitting between them. For the CDR3, the DNA is TGTGCCAGCAGTTTTTCTCCAGGTCAAGAGACCCAGTACTTC. This codes for CASSFSPGQETQYF.

The chain recombines TRBV18 with TRBJ1-3; TRBD1 matches at 8 bases. The CDR3 extends over 17 amino acids. CDR1 KGHSH and CDR2 LQKENI come from the germline V gene. J lost 2 bases, V lost 3 bases, and 9 bases had no gene match. The CDR3 region has the DNA TGTGCCAGCTCACCCTCCGGATCGACAGGGGCTGGAAACACCATATATTTT. Translation gives CASSPSGSTGAGNTIYF.

The chain's CDR3 is CASSLTTDNEQFF. The CDR3 DNA reads as TGTGCCAGCAGCTTAACGACCGACAATGAGCAGTTCTTC. V and J are TRBV5-4 and TRBJ2-1; D uncertain. The CDR3 extends over 13 amino acids. Germline CDR1 reads SGHNT; CDR2 reads YYREEE (reference sequence). Trimming removed 2 bases from V and 5 bases from J, with 8 bases in between.

The chain carries TRBV2 and TRBJ1-2; TRBD1 matches at 9 bases. The CDR3 spans 16 residues. V gave up 6 bases and J gave up 3 bases; unmatched junction bases: 11. The germline V gene has CDR1 SNHLY and CDR2 FYNNEI. The CDR3 DNA sequence: TGTGCCAGCAGCACAGGGGGCCAGGGGCCCTACTATGGCTACACCTTC. Its protein is CASSTGGQGPYYGYTF.

The CDR3 protein is CASSIPGQGPLEAFF. CDR3 nucleotides: TGTGCCAGTAGTATACCGGGACAGGGTCCTCTCGAAGCTTTCTTT. The chain joins TRBV19 to TRBJ1-1; 9 bases map to TRBD1. The CDR3 is 15 residues long. J gave up 8 bases and V 2 bases, and 9 bases lay outside the gene matches. Looked up from germline, CDR1 is LNHDA and CDR2 is SQIVND (reference sequence).

The sample holds one count of this clone. V usage is TRBV28 and J usage is TRBJ1-1; the D is unclear. Trimming stripped 3 bases from V and 0 bases from J, with 8 bases between. The CDR3 is 14 amino acids. Germline V lookup: CDR1 MDHEN, CDR2 SYDVKM. CDR3 bases: TGTGCCAGCAGTTTGATCCGAGTGAACACTGAAGCTTTCTTT. Protein product: CASSLIRVNTEAFF.

This chain links TRBV6-2 or TRBV6-3 with TRBJ1-2, with 7 bases fitting TRBD1. The CDR3 has 18 amino acids. Germline loops: CDR1 MNHEY, CDR2 SVGEGT. Losses at the gene ends were 5 bases for V and 0 bases for J; bases not matched to a gene: 15. As DNA, the CDR3 is TGTGCCAGCAGTCCCTACCCGGGGACAGACAGAGCTAACTATGGCTACACCTTC. Amino acid sequence: CASSPYPGTDRANYGYTF.

In its sample, this clone was seen once. The CDR3 region is CASSSPGTGVFGYF. The CDR3 DNA reads as TGTGCCAGCAGCTCCCCCGGGACAGGGGTTTTCGGGTACTTC. This chain connects TRBV28 to TRBJ2-7, with 10 bases matching TRBD1. Trimming at V came to 6 bases and at J to 12 bases, leaving 14 bases not matched to a gene. The CDR3 extends over 14 amino acids. Germline V lookup: CDR1 MDHEN, CDR2 SYDVKM. The full variable domain, completed using reference TRBV28 and TRBJ2-7, is DVKVTQSSRYLVKRTGEKVFLECVQDMDHENMFWYRQDPGLGLRLIYFSYDVKMKEKGDIPEGYSVSREKKERFSLILESASTNQTSMYLCASSSPGTGVFGYFGPGTRLTVT.

The rearrangement links TRBV10-3 to TRBJ1-2; 9 bases fit TRBD1. The V gene's germline CDR1 is ENHRY and CDR2 SYGVKD. With V trimmed by 0 bases and J by 7 bases, 3 bases remained unmatched. CDR3 size: 14 residues. The CDR3 nucleotides are TGTGCCATCAGTGAGTCGGGGACAGGGAGTGGCTACACCTTC. Translated, it gives CAISESGTGSGYTF.

This clone was counted once. CDR3 DNA: TGTGCCAGCACCGGACAGGGCCGTGGTGGCTACACCTTC. Protein: CASTGQGRGGYTF. The V and J genes are TRBV2 and TRBJ1-2; 8 bases map to TRBD1. Trimming cost V 7 bases and J 7 bases; bases outside gene matches: 8. CDR1 is SNHLY, CDR2 FYNNEI, per germline. The CDR3 has 13 amino acids.

This chain connects TRBV3-1 (or the pseudogene TRBV3-2) to TRBJ2-1; possibly TRBD1 for D (5 bases). The V end was cut by 0 bases, the J end by 8 bases, with 11 bases between. Germline V gives CDR1 LGHDT, CDR2 YNNKEL (reference sequence). CDR3 length equals 14 residues. CDR3 nucleotide sequence: TGTGCCAGCAGCCAAGATTGGCAGGGCTATGAGCAGTTCTTC. Protein product: CASSQDWQGYEQFF.

The CDR3 DNA follows: TGTGCCAGCAGTATCACCGGGACTAGCAGGCCTACGCAGTATTTT. As protein: CASSITGTSRPTQYF. This rearrangement joins TRBV28 to TRBJ2-3; TRBD2 agrees at 9 bases. CDR3 size: 15 residues. With V trimmed by 5 bases and J by 8 bases, 11 bases remained unmatched. Germline CDR1 and CDR2: MDHEN and SYDVKM.